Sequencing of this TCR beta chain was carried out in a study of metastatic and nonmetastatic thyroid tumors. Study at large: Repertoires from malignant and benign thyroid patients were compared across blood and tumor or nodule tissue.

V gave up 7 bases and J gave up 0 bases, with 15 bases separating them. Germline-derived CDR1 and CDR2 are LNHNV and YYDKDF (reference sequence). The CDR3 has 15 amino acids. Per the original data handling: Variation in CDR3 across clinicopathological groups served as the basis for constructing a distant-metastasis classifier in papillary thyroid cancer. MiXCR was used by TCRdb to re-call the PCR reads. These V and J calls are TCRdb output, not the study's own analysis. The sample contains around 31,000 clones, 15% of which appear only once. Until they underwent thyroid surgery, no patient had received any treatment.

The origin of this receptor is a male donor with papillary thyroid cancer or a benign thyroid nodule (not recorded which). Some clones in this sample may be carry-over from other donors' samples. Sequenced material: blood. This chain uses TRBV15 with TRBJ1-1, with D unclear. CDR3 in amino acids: CATIRPWTVNTEAFF. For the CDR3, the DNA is TGTGCCACCATTAGACCGTGGACGGTGAACACTGAAGCTTTCTTT. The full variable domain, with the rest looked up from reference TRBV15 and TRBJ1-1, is DAMVIQNPRYQVTQFGKPVTLSCSQTLNHNVMYWYQQKSSQAPKLLFHYYDKDFNNEADTPDNFQSRRPNTSFCFLDIRSPGLGDTAMYLCATIRPWTVNTEAFFGQGTRLTVV.